This T cell receptor beta chain was sequenced in a study of cytomegalovirus exposure and HLA in healthy donors. Study-level background: HLA-typed donors were the source of approximately 85 million unique TCRs held in an early data release.

The CDR3 spans 19 residues. J was trimmed by 3 bases and V by 1 base; bases with no gene match: 7. The germline V gene encodes CDR1 LNHNV and CDR2 YYDKDF (reference sequence). The PCR employed 60 Vbeta primers together with 13 Jbeta primers. Assay: immunoSEQ multiplex PCR; the TCRdb copy retains only in-frame clones and omits some. The table records over 150,000 clones, 65% to 85% of them present only once. The V gene is TRBV15, the J gene TRBJ2-3; 16 positions agree with TRBD2. This sequence was found in a woman aged 50 to 65 in good health and CMV-seropositive. The sample consisted of PBMCs. CDR3 DNA sequence: TGTGCCACCAGCAGAGCGGGACTAGCGGGGGGGCCCGGAACAGATACGCAGTATTTT. It yields the protein CATSRAGLAGGPGTDTQYF.